This entry lists 6 T cell receptor beta chains sequenced from one sample in a study of T cells expressing NK-cell markers. TCRdb re-called the 5' RACE reads; one entry per CDR3 protein, DNA not given. The listing contains 200,000 to 300,000 distinct CDR3 sequences. The specimen was blood T cells: a sorted CD56 or NKG2C T cell subset, CD4+ or CD8+ T cells, or bulk PBMC T cells (not recorded which). Receptor source: a man between 18 and 29 years old in good health.

The chain is built from TRBV6-2 or TRBV6-3 and TRBJ1-5. The CDR3 is made up of 14 amino acids. Germline loops: CDR1 MNHEY, CDR2 SVGEGT. The CDR3 sequence: CASKEDSGNQPQHF.

The chain recombines TRBV6-1 with TRBJ2-2. Germline CDR1 reads MNHNS; CDR2 reads SASEGT. This CDR3 contains 15 residues. The CDR3: CASSPERANTGELFF.

The chain has TRBV18 and TRBJ2-5; TCRdb reports TRBD2, a call that lacks DNA to check it against. The CDR3 length is 16 residues. Germline assignment: CDR1 KGHSH and CDR2 LQKENI. The CDR3 protein is CASSPRVAGNQETQYF.

V is TRBV12-3 or TRBV12-4 and J is TRBJ1-5; absent DNA, TCRdb's TRBD1 call cannot be checked. This CDR3 spans 15 amino acids. The CDR3: CASSPSQGAGQPQHF.

The gene calls are TRBV20-1 and TRBJ2-4. This CDR3 is built from 15 residues. Germline V gene lookup returns CDR1 DFQATT and CDR2 SNEGSKA (reference sequence). The CDR3 loop reads CSARGGTEAKNIQYF.

J is TRBJ1-3 and V is TRBV10-3; the TRBD1 assignment by TCRdb is unverifiable without DNA. The CDR3 length is 13 residues. In germline, CDR1 is ENHRY, CDR2 SYGVKD. CDR3 region: CAIGGLSGNTIYF.